The 7 T cell receptor beta chains below come from one sample, sequenced in a study of Ad26.COV2.S vaccination and SARS-CoV-2 variants. Sequenced by immunoSEQ multiplex PCR; TCRdb stores in-frame clones only, minus some. The data hold roughly 400,000 clones, with about 91% observed a single time. Described treatment: around 19 received Ad26.COV2.S at low or high dose, single or two shots; about 5 received placebo; per-sample allocation not given. The study sampled participants on day 63 after the first vaccine or placebo injection. Sample: peripheral blood, taken in a trial of Ad26.COV2.S vaccine versus placebo. The receptors originated from a person between 18 and 59 years old who received the Ad26.COV2.S COVID-19 vaccine or a placebo.

V usage is TRBV7-9 and J usage is TRBJ2-5, with TRBD2 identical over 10 bases. This CDR3 has 13 residues. CDR1 and CDR2 from the germline V gene are SEHNR and FQNEAQ (reference sequence). The V segment lost 5 bases and the J segment 5 bases; nucleotides outside the gene matches: 2. In DNA form, the CDR3 reads TGTGCCAGCAGCCTTAGCGGGAGGGAGACCCAGTACTTC. As protein: CASSLSGRETQYF.

The V gene is TRBV7-9, the J gene TRBJ2-2; D not certain. Germline V gene sequence: CDR1 SEHNR, CDR2 FQNEAQ (reference sequence). The CDR3 is 18 amino acids. Trimming pared 1 base from V and 3 bases from J, leaving 18 bases between. The DNA of the CDR3 is TGTGCCAGCAGCTTAGGGGTCAATGACTGGGCGGACACCGGGGAGCTGTTTTTT. Protein sequence: CASSLGVNDWADTGELFF.

The chain links TRBV20-1 to TRBJ1-1; D may be TRBD1 (6 bases). Per the germline V gene, CDR1 is DFQATT and CDR2 is SNEGSKA (reference sequence). This CDR3 contains 11 residues. In DNA, the CDR3 is TGCAGCGTCGAAGGACAGACCGAAGCTTTCTTT. It specifies CSVEGQTEAFF.

This clone appeared a few times. Other DNA sequences in the sample encode the same CDR3. This chain uses TRBV6-4 with TRBJ2-3; 10 bases are a match to TRBD2. V lost 8 bases, J lost 0 bases, and 5 bases stayed unmatched. Germline V lookup: CDR1 MRHNA, CDR2 SNTAGT. This CDR3 comprises 15 residues. CDR3 in amino acids: CASSRAGGSTDTQYF. The DNA for the CDR3 is TGTGCCAGCTCCAGAGCGGGAGGGAGCACAGATACGCAGTATTTT.

About this clone: Additional DNA sequences in this sample encode the identical CDR3. V is TRBV18 and J is TRBJ2-5; D remains unclear. This CDR3 spans 11 amino acids. The germline V gene has CDR1 KGHSH and CDR2 LQKENI. Trimming took off 3 bases at V and 2 bases at J, with 1 base between the two ends. The CDR3 DNA sequence: TGTGCCAGCTCACCGCAAGAGACCCAGTACTTC. It encodes CASSPQETQYF. The whole variable domain, filled in from reference TRBV18 and TRBJ2-5, reads NAGVMQNPRHLVRRRGQEARLRCSPMKGHSHVYWYRQLPEEGLKFMVYLQKENIIDESGMPKERFSAEFPKEGPSILRIQQVVRGDSAAYFCASSPQETQYFGPGTRLLVL.

The V call is TRBV28, the J call TRBJ1-2; 7 bases fit TRBD1. V dropped 5 bases and J dropped 5; count of bases not matched to a gene: 8. There are 14 residues in the CDR3. The germline gives CDR1 MDHEN, CDR2 SYDVKM. In DNA, the CDR3 is TGTGCCAGCAGTCCCGAACCAGGGGGGTATGGCTACACCTTC. Translating it yields CASSPEPGGYGYTF.

The V and J genes are TRBV30 and TRBJ2-7, with 11 bases identical to TRBD2. J gave up 7 bases and V 3 bases, and 8 bases lay outside the gene matches. From germline, CDR1 is GTSNPN and CDR2 SVGIG (reference sequence). The CDR3 is 14 residues long. CDR3 bases: TGTGCCTGGAGCGTAGCGGGAGGGCCGAAGGAGCAGTACTTC. Translating it yields CAWSVAGGPKEQYF.